These T cell receptor beta chains were read from a single sample in a study of post-analysis software for immune sequencing data. Via MiXCR, TCRdb re-called the PCR reads, giving one row per CDR3 protein. Found here are roughly 600,000 distinct CDR3 sequences, 44% of them singletons; the top ten hold 1.5% to 2%. Sequenced material: blood. Receptors originate from a girl aged 10-17 years with multiple sclerosis. Each CDR3 is given with its conserved first and last residue. D genes are given only for firm matches. Not all rows give a size; the values are once, few, many and, for expanded clones, a class.

v_call	clone_size	d_call	j_call	cdr3_nt	cdr3_aa
TRBV12-3/TRBV12-4	few	TRBD1	TRBJ1-2	TGTGCCAGCAATCAACAGGGGGCTTTTGGCTACACCTTC	CASNQQGAFGYTF
TRBV29-1	few	TRBD1	TRBJ2-1	TGCAGCCTCGGGACAGGGCTCGAGCAGTTCTTC	CSLGTGLEQFF
TRBV6-5	many	NA	TRBJ2-5	TGTGCCAGCACCCTCGGGGGGACCCAGTACTTC	CASTLGGTQYF
TRBV21-1	once	NA	TRBJ1-5	TGTGCCAGCAGCAAAGTAGGAGACAGGGGGCTCCTAGGGAATCAGCCCCAGCATTTT	CASSKVGDRGLLGNQPQHF
TRBV3-1	few	NA	TRBJ2-5	TGTGCCAGCAGGGAACGGGAGACCCAGTACTTC	CASRERETQYF
TRBV19	NA	TRBD2	TRBJ2-7	TGTGCCAGCACGCTAGCGGGGGGGCCCTACGAGCAGTACTTC	CASTLAGGPYEQYF
TRBV20-1	NA	NA	TRBJ2-1	TGCAGTGCTCCATACAATGAGCAGTTCTTC	CSAPYNEQFF
TRBV24-1	few	NA	TRBJ1-2	TGTGCCACCAGTGACTACGGTGAGGACTATGGCTACACCTTC	CATSDYGEDYGYTF
TRBV7-2	NA	TRBD2	TRBJ2-7	TGTGCCAGCAGCCCCCCGCGGCGGGGGGACTACGGGCAGTACTTC	CASSPPRRGDYGQYF
TRBV7-9	once	NA	TRBJ1-2	TGTGCCAGCAGCTTTGGCGGGACCGATGGCTACACCTTC	CASSFGGTDGYTF
TRBV12-3/TRBV12-4	few	TRBD2	TRBJ2-1	TGTGCCAGCACCCCGAGCGGGAGGCCCAACAATGAGCAGTTCTTC	CASTPSGRPNNEQFF
TRBV4-2	few	TRBD1	TRBJ2-1	TGTGCCAGCAGCCTCCTCCGGGACAGTTACAATGAGCAGTTCTTC	CASSLLRDSYNEQFF
TRBV5-1	few	NA	TRBJ2-5	TGCGCCAGCAGCCTGACTAGGGAGACCCAGTACTTC	CASSLTRETQYF
TRBV7-2	few	TRBD1	TRBJ2-7	TGTGCCAGCAGCCCCGGGACAGCTACCTACGAGCAGTACTTC	CASSPGTATYEQYF
TRBV7-8	few	TRBD2	TRBJ2-7	TGTGCCAGCAGCTTTGGAGCGGGAGGAGTCTACGAGCAGTACTTC	CASSFGAGGVYEQYF
TRBV27	NA	NA	TRBJ1-1	TGTGCCAGCAGTTTCGGGCCACGTACTGAAGCTTTCTTT	CASSFGPRTEAFF
TRBV12-3/TRBV12-4	NA	NA	TRBJ1-2	TGTGCCAGCAGCCCGAGGGTGGTAGTTAACTATGGCTACACCTTC	CASSPRVVVNYGYTF
TRBV7-2	NA	NA	TRBJ2-1	TGTGCCAGCAGCTCGATGGGGCCGTCCTACAATGAGCAGTTCTTC	CASSSMGPSYNEQFF
TRBV28	few	TRBD2	TRBJ2-7	TGTGCCAGCAGTGTGGGCGGGAGGGGATCCTACGAGCAGTACTTC	CASSVGGRGSYEQYF
TRBV10-3	NA	NA	TRBJ1-2	TGTGCCATCCGCAGGGGTGACTATGGCTACACCTTC	CAIRRGDYGYTF
TRBV7-8	NA	TRBD1	TRBJ1-4	TGTGCCAGCAGCTGGCCGGGACAGCAGGCAACTAATGAAAAACTGTTTTTT	CASSWPGQQATNEKLFF
TRBV25-1	NA	NA	TRBJ1-6	TGTGCCAGCAGTGAATCAGGGGTGGGTTCACCCCTCCACTTT	CASSESGVGSPLHF
TRBV5-1	NA	NA	TRBJ2-1	TGCGCCAGCAGCGATGAGCAGTTCTTC	CASSDEQFF
TRBV4-1	few	NA	TRBJ2-1	TGCGCCAGCAGCCAAGTGCCAGGACGCGACAATGAGCAGTTCTTC	CASSQVPGRDNEQFF
TRBV6-5	few	TRBD2	TRBJ2-7	TGTGCCAGCAGTCGGACTAGCGTAGACGAGCAGTACTTC	CASSRTSVDEQYF
TRBV12-3/TRBV12-4	NA	NA	TRBJ2-3	TGTGCCAGCAACCGGGACGGAGTTAGCACAGATACGCAGTATTTT	CASNRDGVSTDTQYF
TRBV27	NA	NA	TRBJ1-4	TGTGCCAGCAGTTTATTAGGGGTTGAGAATGAAAAACTGTTTTTT	CASSLLGVENEKLFF
TRBV6-1	NA	NA	TRBJ1-1	TGTGCCAGCAGTGAAGCCTCAGGGGTTGGGACTGAAGCTTTCTTT	CASSEASGVGTEAFF
TRBV30	NA	NA	TRBJ2-1	TGTGCCTGGAGTGTACTTCGTTTTGGCGAGCAGTTCTTC	CAWSVLRFGEQFF